These T cell receptor beta chains were read from a single sample in a study of blood T cells in healthy people across ages. TCRdb used MiXCR to reprocess the 5' RACE reads, holding one entry per CDR3 protein. The data contain 800,000 to 950,000 distinct CDR3 sequences, roughly 28% of them singletons. Another study also made use of these data, one on T cells of mothers and their children.

The sequenced sample consisted of blood. These TCRs come from a woman between 35 and 50 years old in good health. Each CDR3 is given with its conserved first and last residue. The D gene is left open where the match is weak. The size of a clone is reported for some rows only, either as once, few or many, or as a class for expanded clones.

many	TRBJ2-1	.	TRBV9	CASSVRLVSYNEQFF	TGTGCCAGCAGCGTGAGACTAGTCTCCTACAATGAGCAGTTCTTC
.	TRBJ1-2	.	TRBV14	CASSQDEGKAYGYTF	TGTGCCAGCAGCCAAGATGAAGGGAAAGCCTATGGCTACACCTTC
.	TRBJ2-3	.	TRBV7-2	CASSLIAEDTQYF	TGTGCCAGCAGCTTAATCGCCGAAGATACGCAGTATTTT
.	TRBJ1-6	.	TRBV7-9	CASSPAGAYNSPLHF	TGTGCCAGCAGCCCCGCAGGGGCCTATAATTCACCCCTCCACTTT
.	TRBJ2-1	.	TRBV2	CASIHSLEQFF	TGTGCCAGCATTCATAGTCTAGAGCAGTTCTTC
few	TRBJ2-1	.	TRBV12-3/TRBV12-4	CASSLPSWTYNEQFF	TGTGCCAGCAGTTTGCCCTCTTGGACGTACAATGAGCAGTTCTTC
.	TRBJ2-7	TRBD1	TRBV12-3/TRBV12-4	CASSQTGGWNEQYF	TGTGCCAGCAGTCAGACAGGGGGGTGGAACGAGCAGTACTTC
.	TRBJ1-5	.	TRBV20-1	CSARTPGSNQPQHF	TGCAGTGCTAGGACCCCGGGGAGCAATCAGCCCCAGCATTTT
few	TRBJ2-5	.	TRBV19	CASSADHQETQYF	TGTGCCAGTAGTGCCGACCACCAAGAGACCCAGTACTTC
.	TRBJ1-2	.	TRBV29-1	CSVGGETENYGYTF	TGCAGCGTTGGGGGTGAGACAGAAAACTATGGCTACACCTTC
.	TRBJ2-1	.	TRBV29-1	CSVSRPNEQFF	TGCAGCGTTAGCAGGCCCAATGAGCAGTTCTTC
.	TRBJ1-2	TRBD1	TRBV20-1	CSARDNRGHGYTF	TGCAGTGCTAGAGATAACAGGGGGCATGGCTACACCTTC
few	TRBJ1-4	.	TRBV7-2	CASSPPVDEKLFF	TGTGCCAGCAGCCCTCCGGTCGATGAAAAACTGTTTTTT
.	TRBJ1-5	.	TRBV7-2	CASNYGTFYSNQPQHF	TGTGCCAGCAACTACGGGACATTCTATAGCAATCAGCCCCAGCATTTT
many	TRBJ2-7	.	TRBV20-1	CSAPSVTVSYEQYF	TGCAGTGCTCCCAGTGTCACGGTCTCCTACGAGCAGTACTTC
.	TRBJ1-4	TRBD1	TRBV4-3	CASSQDDRDDEKLFF	TGCGCCAGCAGCCAAGATGACAGGGACGATGAAAAACTGTTTTTT
.	TRBJ2-6	TRBD1	TRBV7-2	CAGQGTGASVLTF	TGTGCCGGACAGGGGACCGGGGCCAGCGTCCTGACTTTC